The 28 T cell receptor beta chains below come from one sample, sequenced in a study of T cell responses to AZD1222 COVID-19 vaccine. Some clones are missing from TCRdb's copy, which holds only in-frame ones; the method was immunoSEQ multiplex PCR. Of 90,000 to 150,000 clones listed, about nine tenths were seen once; the top ten hold under 3%. This sample comprised peripheral blood, obtained 28 days after the second AZD1222 dose. These receptors were taken from an adult who received the AZD1222 COVID-19 vaccine.

This clone was observed a single time. The chain joins TRBV6-5 to TRBJ1-1; TRBD1 is a possible D gene (5 bases). CDR1 MNHEY and CDR2 SVGAGI come from the germline V gene. The V end was cut by 7 bases, the J end by 5 bases, with 14 bases between. This CDR3 is 13 amino acids long. The CDR3 DNA is TGTGCCAGCAAACCGGCAGGGAGTACTGAAGCTTTCTTT. Amino acid sequence: CASKPAGSTEAFF.

This chain joins TRBV19 and TRBJ1-2, with 7 bases that match TRBD1. This CDR3 contains 16 residues. In germline, CDR1 is LNHDA, CDR2 SQIVND (reference sequence). J gave up 1 base and V 6 bases, and 11 bases lay outside the gene matches. The CDR3 reads CASRRGGSLGNYGYTF. The DNA for the CDR3 is TGTGCCAGTAGAAGAGGGGGCAGTCTGGGTAACTATGGCTACACCTTC.

The gene calls are TRBV18 and TRBJ2-2; D gene ambiguous. Trimming took off 2 bases at V and 1 base at J, with 8 bases between the two ends. The CDR3 runs to 15 residues. The germline V gene has CDR1 KGHSH and CDR2 LQKENI. The CDR3 region is CASSPYGQNTGELFF. The CDR3 coding sequence is TGTGCCAGCTCACCATATGGTCAGAACACCGGGGAGCTGTTTTTT.

This chain connects TRBV10-3 to TRBJ1-6; D is unresolved. In germline, CDR1 is ENHRY, CDR2 SYGVKD. This CDR3 is 14 amino acids long. V was pared by 4 bases and J by 6 bases, with 10 bases between. Written as DNA, the CDR3 is TGTGCCATCAGTGCGCTGGACTTTAATTCACCCCTCCACTTT. It yields the protein CAISALDFNSPLHF.

The genes are TRBV4-2 and TRBJ1-6; possibly TRBD1 for D (5 bases). This CDR3 has 14 residues. Per germline, CDR1 LGHNA and CDR2 YNFKEQ. V was pared by 2 bases and J by 11 bases, with 13 bases between. The CDR3 spells CASSQTSGGTPLHF. For the CDR3, the DNA is TGTGCCAGCAGCCAAACGTCCGGGGGGACACCCCTCCACTTT.

The chain combines TRBV7-9 with TRBJ2-7, with TRBD2 matching 8 bases. This CDR3 region has 14 residues. Trimming took 6 bases from V and 3 from J; bases not matched to a gene: 7. Germline values: CDR1 SEHNR, CDR2 FQNEAQ (reference sequence). CDR3 region: CASRTAGGDYEQYF. CDR3 DNA sequence: TGTGCCAGCAGAACTGCGGGGGGTGACTACGAGCAGTACTTC. Combining the CDR3 with reference TRBV7-9 and TRBJ2-7 gives the whole variable domain DTGVSQNPRHKITKRGQNVTFRCDPISEHNRLYWYRQTLGQGPEFLTYFQNEAQLEKSRLLSDRFSAERPKGSFSTLEIQRTEQGDSAMYLCASRTAGGDYEQYFGPGTRLTVT.

J is TRBJ1-5 and V is TRBV7-8; a weak D match, TRBD1 (6 bases). From germline, CDR1 is SGHVS and CDR2 FQNEAQ. There are 15 residues in the CDR3. Trimming took off 1 base at V and 2 bases at J, with 9 bases between the two ends. The CDR3 here is CASSLVGAGNQPQHF. Written as DNA, the CDR3 is TGTGCCAGCAGCTTAGTGGGGGCTGGCAATCAGCCCCAGCATTTT.

This rearrangement joins TRBV7-9 to TRBJ1-2; unclear D gene. Between the trimmed V and J ends, which lost 5 bases and 4 bases, there was a span of 11 bases. CDR3 size: 13 residues. The germline V gene has CDR1 SEHNR and CDR2 FQNEAQ (reference sequence). CDR3 in amino acids: CASSQPLGYGYTF. The CDR3 nucleotides are TGTGCCAGCAGCCAGCCCCTTGGCTATGGCTACACCTTC. The full variable domain, rest sourced from reference TRBV7-9 and TRBJ1-2, is DTGVSQNPRHKITKRGQNVTFRCDPISEHNRLYWYRQTLGQGPEFLTYFQNEAQLEKSRLLSDRFSAERPKGSFSTLEIQRTEQGDSAMYLCASSQPLGYGYTFGSGTRLTVV.

This clone was counted only a few times. The chain is built from TRBV5-4 and TRBJ1-3, with a possible D match to TRBD1 (5 bases). The V and J ends lost 4 bases and 0 bases respectively, with 8 bases between them. The CDR3 totals 14 residues. The germline gives CDR1 SGHNT, CDR2 YYREEE (reference sequence). In DNA form, the CDR3 reads TGTGCCAGCAGCGGCGACAGCTCTGGAAACACCATATATTTT. Translated, it gives CASSGDSSGNTIYF.

The chain couples TRBV5-1 to TRBJ1-2, with D possibly matching TRBD1 (5 bases). The CDR3 covers 15 residues. Deletions cut 0 bases from V and 3 bases from J, with 12 bases between. Per the germline V gene, CDR1 is SGHRS and CDR2 is YFSETQ. This CDR3 is CASSLEMGGYYGYTF. The CDR3 bases are TGCGCCAGCAGCTTGGAGATGGGGGGGTACTATGGCTACACCTTC.

This rearrangement joins TRBV29-1 to TRBJ1-6, with 9 bases matching TRBD1. The CDR3 is 14 amino acids. V lost 5 bases to trimming and J lost 7 bases; unmatched junction nucleotides: 6. Per the germline V gene, CDR1 is SQVTM and CDR2 is ANQGSEA. The CDR3 DNA reads TGCAGCGTTTCCCAGGGGACAGGGAATTCACCCCTCCACTTT. This gives the protein CSVSQGTGNSPLHF.

The chain couples TRBV19 to TRBJ2-3; the match to TRBD1 covers 8 bases. The germline gives CDR1 LNHDA, CDR2 SQIVND (reference sequence). The CDR3 sequence is 15 residues long. V gave up 6 bases and J gave up 3 bases; unmatched junction bases: 8. CDR3 bases: TGTGCCAGTAGCCCGACAGGGGTGGTGACAGATACGCAGTATTTT. Its protein is CASSPTGVVTDTQYF.

V gene TRBV5-8 combines with J gene TRBJ2-3; a weak D match, TRBD1 (6 bases). Trimming left V 0 bases short and J 0 bases short, with 14 bases between. CDR1 is SGHTS and CDR2 is YDEGEE in the germline V gene. The CDR3 sequence is 17 residues long. The CDR3 sequence: CASSLARGQLSTDTQYF. DNA of the CDR3: TGTGCCAGCAGCTTGGCCCGTGGACAGCTAAGCACAGATACGCAGTATTTT.

This clone was counted a few times. This chain connects TRBV7-2 to TRBJ2-7, with 7 positions matching TRBD1. The germline gives CDR1 SGHTA, CDR2 FQGNSA. Germline trimming cut 1 base from V and 7 bases from J; bases unmatched to any gene: 10. The CDR3 has 15 amino acids. CDR3 coding DNA: TGTGCCAGCAGCTTAGTTTCGGGACAGAGTCGGGAGCAGTACTTC. Translating it yields CASSLVSGQSREQYF.

The chain recombines TRBV7-3 with TRBJ2-2; TRBD2 matches 13 bases. Germline V gives CDR1 SGHTA, CDR2 FQGTGA. J gave up 0 bases and V 5 bases, and 3 bases lay outside the gene matches. CDR3 size: 17 residues. CDR3 DNA: TGTGCCAGCAGCAGGACTAGCGGGGGACCGAACACCGGGGAGCTGTTTTTT. Its translation is CASSRTSGGPNTGELFF.

This clone was seen only a few times. The rearrangement links TRBV7-9 to TRBJ1-1, with D perhaps matching TRBD1 (5 bases). Germline V gives CDR1 SEHNR, CDR2 FQNEAQ (reference sequence). This CDR3 region has 19 residues. The V end was cut by 6 bases, the J end by 1 base, with 27 bases between. The CDR3 reads CASRAYGPRAGLPNTEAFF. CDR3 nucleotides: TGTGCCAGCAGAGCTTACGGTCCTCGAGCAGGGTTACCGAACACTGAAGCTTTCTTT.

This clone was recorded a few times. V gene TRBV19 combines with J gene TRBJ1-1, with D possibly matching TRBD1 (6 bases). Germline V gene sequence: CDR1 LNHDA, CDR2 SQIVND (reference sequence). The V and J ends lost 3 bases and 5 bases respectively, with 16 bases between them. There are 15 residues in the CDR3. CDR3 nucleotide sequence: TGTGCCAGTAGTATGGGATTACGGGGGCGGACTGAAGCTTTCTTT. Translated: CASSMGLRGRTEAFF.

The chain combines TRBV6-1 with TRBJ2-7, with 8 positions matching TRBD1. The ends lost 2 bases at V and 2 bases at J; junction bases unmatched: 8. CDR3 length: 16 amino acids. The germline gives CDR1 MNHNS, CDR2 SASEGT. CDR3 in DNA: TGTGCCAGCAGTGAAAGGGACGGGACAGGTCCCTACGAGCAGTACTTC. It specifies CASSERDGTGPYEQYF.

J is TRBJ1-4 and V is TRBV19, with D maybe TRBD1 (6 bases). Germline values: CDR1 LNHDA, CDR2 SQIVND (reference sequence). This CDR3 region has 15 residues. V was cut by 3 bases and J by 3 bases, with 11 bases left in between. The CDR3 is CASSIRTAPNEKLFF. DNA of the CDR3: TGTGCCAGTAGTATCAGGACAGCCCCTAATGAAAAACTGTTTTTT.

V is TRBV11-2 and J is TRBJ2-5; TRBD2 matches 13 bases. The CDR3 length is 17 residues. Germline CDR1 reads SGHAT; CDR2 reads FQNNGV. With 5 bases clipped from V and 5 bases from J, the junction kept 11 bases outside the gene matches. CDR3 region: CASSITSRTSGGETQYF. The CDR3 nucleotides are TGTGCCAGCAGCATAACTTCTAGGACTAGCGGGGGTGAGACCCAGTACTTC.

This rearrangement joins TRBV3-1 (or the pseudogene TRBV3-2) to TRBJ2-1; TRBD2 might be the D (6 bases). Trimming took off 6 bases at V and 6 bases at J, with 9 bases between the two ends. The V gene's germline CDR1 is LGHDT and CDR2 YNNKEL (reference sequence). The CDR3 extends over 12 amino acids. CDR3 bases: TGTGCCAGCAGGAAGACTAGCAATGAGCAGTTCTTC. Encoded protein: CASRKTSNEQFF.

The chain couples TRBV11-2 to TRBJ1-1, with unresolved D. This CDR3 has 14 residues. Germline V lookup: CDR1 SGHAT, CDR2 FQNNGV. V shed 0 bases and J shed 4 bases, with 9 bases lying between them. CDR3 nucleotides: TGTGCCAGCAGCTTAGATATCGTTAGCACTGAAGCTTTCTTT. It encodes CASSLDIVSTEAFF.

The V gene is TRBV9, the J gene TRBJ2-7; 8 bases agree with TRBD1. This CDR3 is 14 amino acids long. V was clipped by 3 bases and J by 2 bases; unmatched bases: 4. CDR1 and CDR2 (germline): SGDLS, YYNGEE. Written as DNA, the CDR3 is TGTGCCAGCAGCGGCGGGACAGGAACCTACGAGCAGTACTTC. The encoded protein is CASSGGTGTYEQYF.

The chain is built from TRBV19 and TRBJ1-5; the match to TRBD1 covers 11 bases. The ends lost 5 bases at V and 4 bases at J; junction bases unmatched: 10. The CDR3 loop spans 17 amino acids. Germline-derived CDR1 and CDR2 are LNHDA and SQIVND (reference sequence). The DNA of the CDR3 is TGTGCCAGTAGTCGAGGACAGGGGGCACGAATGAATCAGCCCCAGCATTTT. It codes for CASSRGQGARMNQPQHF.

The V call is TRBV10-1, the J call TRBJ2-7; the match to TRBD1 covers 8 bases. The CDR3 sequence is 15 residues long. After removal of 0 bases from V and 4 bases from J, the junction contained 5 bases not matched to a gene. Germline CDR1 is WNHNN and CDR2 is SYGVQD (reference sequence). CDR3 residues: CASSESRDRRYEQYF. The CDR3 nucleotides read TGCGCCAGCAGTGAGTCCAGGGACAGGAGGTACGAGCAGTACTTC.

A word on this clone: Other DNA variants within this sample encode the same CDR3. The chain combines TRBV18 with TRBJ1-4; 9 nucleotides align to TRBD1. The germline V gene encodes CDR1 KGHSH and CDR2 LQKENI. J was trimmed by 8 bases and V by 3 bases; bases with no gene match: 4. This CDR3 spans 14 amino acids. The CDR3 region is CASSPGQGPEKLFF. In DNA form, the CDR3 reads TGTGCCAGCTCACCGGGACAGGGCCCCGAAAAACTGTTTTTT.

This sequence joins TRBV19 and TRBJ2-2; 9 bases are shared with TRBD1. Looked up from germline, CDR1 is LNHDA and CDR2 is SQIVND (reference sequence). V trimming: 7 bases; J trimming: 2 bases; junction bases outside the gene matches: 8. The CDR3 contains 16 residues. The CDR3 reads CASNPWGQGNTGELFF. The CDR3 DNA reads as TGTGCCAGTAATCCCTGGGGACAGGGCAACACCGGGGAGCTGTTTTTT.

The chain combines TRBV18 with TRBJ1-1; D is unclear. The V end lost 3 bases, the J end lost 7 bases, and 15 bases lay between the germline ends. The CDR3 runs to 14 residues. Germline-derived CDR1 and CDR2 are KGHSH and LQKENI. As DNA, the CDR3 is TGTGCCAGCTCACCTTCGGGAGGGTTGAGTGAAGCTTTCTTT. This gives the protein CASSPSGGLSEAFF.